This T cell receptor beta chain was sequenced during a study of CD8 T cells in Susac syndrome. Study results and limitations: Clonal expansion was not observed in the Susac syndrome CD4+ T cell repertoires.

This clonotype appeared a single time. Its target is not known. Random hexamers were used to reverse transcribe the RNA input (about 0.5 to 1 ug). From the immunoSEQ multiplex PCR reads, TCRdb called clonotypes with MiXCR, one entry per CDR3 protein. This repertoire shows about 240,000 distinct CDR3 sequences, around 96% found once; its top ten account for approximately 0.094%. The CDR3 contains 13 residues. With 6 bases removed from V and 1 base from J, the gap between germline ends came to 9 bases. Germline CDR1 LNHDA, CDR2 SQIVND (reference sequence). The clonotype comes from a human donor with Susac syndrome. Material: CD4+ T cells from PBMCs. The chain joins TRBV19 to TRBJ1-1; D is ambiguous. CDR3 bases: TGTGCCAGTAGGTCCCAGAGGAACACTGAAGCTTTCTTT. This encodes CASRSQRNTEAFF.